This T cell receptor beta chain was profiled in a study of CD8+ T cells in alopecia areata. Background on the study: Treated patients were dosed with oral tofacitinib, taking 5 to 10 mg twice daily. Regarding the study as a whole: Elevated clonality characterized lesional scalp relative to normal scalp, particularly in alopecia totalis/universalis. Sequenced scalp T cells also include alphabeta T cells resident in normal skin.

The authors extracted RNA and reverse transcribed it into cDNA as the sequencing template. Libraries were prepared by immunoSEQ multiplex PCR; TCRdb keeps only in-frame clonotypes and omits some of them. The sample records 110,000 to 150,000 clones, around 58% being singletons. Germline lookup yields CDR1 GTSNPN and CDR2 SVGIG (reference sequence). This CDR3 has 15 amino acids. V lost 2 bases, J lost 2 bases, and 15 bases lay in between. Cell sorting was applied to PBMCs, and CD4+ and CD8+ T cells were collected. Concerning this clone itself: Its antigen is not identified.

The chain has TRBV30 and TRBJ1-1, with a possible D match to TRBD1 (5 bases). The starting material was CD4+ T cells sorted from blood, obtained at week 0. The source of this sequence is a human donor with alopecia areata. The CDR3 bases are TGTGCCTGGAGTATCCGCAGGGTTATAAACACTGAAGCTTTCTTT. Protein sequence: CAWSIRRVINTEAFF.